Listed here are 8 T cell receptor beta chains from one sample, sequenced in a study of shared clonotypes between healthy human individuals. As defined, naive CD8 cells were CD45RO-negative and positively selected for CCR7, with terminally differentiated effector memory CD45RA+ cells excluded. The assay was immunoSEQ multiplex PCR, and TCRdb's table has in-frame clones only and misses some. The data hold some 2 million clones, with 85% to 95% observed a single time. The specimen sequenced was naive CD8+ T cells sorted from blood. All receptors derive from a man younger than 30 in good health.

The rearrangement uses TRBV4-3 and TRBJ2-1; TRBD2 agrees at 8 bases. Germline CDR1 LGHNA, CDR2 YSLEER. Losses at the gene ends were 0 bases for V and 4 bases for J; bases not matched to a gene: 8. CDR3 size: 17 residues. CDR3 loop: CASSQEWELADYNEQFF. Written as DNA, the CDR3 is TGCGCCAGCAGCCAAGAGTGGGAACTAGCGGATTACAATGAGCAGTTCTTC.

As regards this clone: The sample contains more than one DNA sequence encoding this CDR3. The chain recombines TRBV9 with TRBJ2-7; 12 bases map to TRBD2. The J segment lost 4 bases and the V segment lost 4 bases, leaving 3 bases of the junction unmatched. CDR1 is SGDLS and CDR2 is YYNGEE in the germline V gene. The CDR3 spans 14 residues. The CDR3 is CASSPGLAGYEQYF. The DNA for the CDR3 is TGTGCCAGCAGCCCCGGACTAGCGGGGTACGAGCAGTACTTC.

The chain combines TRBV27 with TRBJ2-2; 7 bases line up with TRBD1. The CDR3 runs to 16 residues. The V segment lost 10 bases and the J segment 8 bases; nucleotides outside the gene matches: 19. CDR1 is MNHEY and CDR2 is SMNVEV in the germline V gene (reference sequence). CDR3 bases: TGTGCCAATCCAGACAGGGAGCGGCTTTTGGATGGGGAGCTGTTTTTT. Its protein is CANPDRERLLDGELFF.

V and J are TRBV21-1 and TRBJ2-2; the table's D call, TRBD1, was not checked against the DNA. TRBV21-1 is an annotated pseudogene. The CDR3 totals 14 residues. CDR3: CASSKGASTGELFF. CDR3 bases: TGTGCCAGCAGCAAAGGTGCCAGCACCGGGGAGCTGTTTTTT.

The V call is TRBV6-1, the J call TRBJ2-7, with 7 bases aligning to TRBD1. This CDR3 is built from 15 residues. CDR1 MNHNS and CDR2 SASEGT come from the germline V gene. V was pared by 6 bases and J by 1 base, with 9 bases of the junction left unmatched. The CDR3 loop reads CASRKKTGSSYEQYF. Here the CDR3 DNA reads TGTGCCAGCAGGAAGAAGACAGGGAGTTCCTACGAGCAGTACTTC.

The genes are TRBV10-2 and TRBJ2-3; D could derive from TRBD1 or TRBD2 (5 bases each). This CDR3 has 13 amino acids. CDR1 and CDR2 from the germline V gene are WSHSY and SAAADI. Trimming stripped 1 base from V and 4 bases from J, with 6 bases between. The CDR3 sequence: CASSELGADTQYF. The DNA of the CDR3 is TGCGCCAGCAGTGAGTTGGGGGCAGATACGCAGTATTTT.

This clone showed up just once. V gene TRBV6-6 combines with J gene TRBJ1-4; D remains unclear. V was pared by 2 bases and J by 8 bases, with 6 bases between. In germline, CDR1 is MNHNY, CDR2 SVGAGI (reference sequence). The length of the CDR3 is 12 residues. The CDR3 spells CASSYGPEKLFF. The DNA for the CDR3 is TGTGCCAGCAGTTACGGACCGGAAAAACTGTTTTTT.

About this clone itself: Within the sample, other DNA sequences also encode this same CDR3. This rearrangement joins TRBV9 to TRBJ2-3, with D possibly matching TRBD2 (7 bases). The V gene lost 2 bases and the J gene lost 0 bases, with 10 bases spanning the gap. This CDR3 spans 15 amino acids. Germline V lookup: CDR1 SGDLS, CDR2 YYNGEE. Here the CDR3 reads CASSVGGQSTDTQYF. The DNA of the CDR3 is TGTGCCAGCAGCGTCGGGGGGCAGAGCACAGATACGCAGTATTTT.